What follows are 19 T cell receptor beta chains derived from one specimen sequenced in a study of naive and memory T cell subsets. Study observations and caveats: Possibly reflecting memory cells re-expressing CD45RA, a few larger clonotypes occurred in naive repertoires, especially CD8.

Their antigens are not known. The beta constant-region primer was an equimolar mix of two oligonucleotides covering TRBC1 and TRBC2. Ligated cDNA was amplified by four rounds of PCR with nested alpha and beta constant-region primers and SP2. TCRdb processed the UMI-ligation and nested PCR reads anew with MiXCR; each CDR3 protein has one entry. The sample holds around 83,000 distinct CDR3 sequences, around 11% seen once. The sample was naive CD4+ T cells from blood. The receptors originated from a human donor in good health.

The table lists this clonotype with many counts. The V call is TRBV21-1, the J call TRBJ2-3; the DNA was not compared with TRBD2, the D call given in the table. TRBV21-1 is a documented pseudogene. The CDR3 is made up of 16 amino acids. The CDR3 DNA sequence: TGTGCCAGCAGCATTCGACTAGCGGAAAACACAGATACGCAGTATTTT. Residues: CASSIRLAENTDTQYF.

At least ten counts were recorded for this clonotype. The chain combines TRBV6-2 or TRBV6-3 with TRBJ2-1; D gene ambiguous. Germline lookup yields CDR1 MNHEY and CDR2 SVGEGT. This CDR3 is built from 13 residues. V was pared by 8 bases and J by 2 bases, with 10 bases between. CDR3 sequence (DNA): TGTGCCAGCCTACTGAATACCTACAATGAGCAGTTCTTC. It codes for CASLLNTYNEQFF.

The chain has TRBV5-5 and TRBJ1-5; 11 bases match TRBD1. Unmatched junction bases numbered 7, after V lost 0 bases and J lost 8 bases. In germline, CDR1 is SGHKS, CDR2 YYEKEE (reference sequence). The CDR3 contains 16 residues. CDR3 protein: CASSLDGQGAGEPQHF. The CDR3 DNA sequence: TGTGCCAGCAGCTTGGATGGACAGGGGGCCGGGGAGCCCCAGCATTTT.

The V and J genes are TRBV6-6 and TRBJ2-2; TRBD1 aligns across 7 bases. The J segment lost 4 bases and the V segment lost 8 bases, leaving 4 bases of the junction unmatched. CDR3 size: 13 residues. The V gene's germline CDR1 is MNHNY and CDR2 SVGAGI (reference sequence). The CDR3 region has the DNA TGTGCCAGCGCCAGGACAGGCACCGGGGAGCTGTTTTTT. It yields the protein CASARTGTGELFF.

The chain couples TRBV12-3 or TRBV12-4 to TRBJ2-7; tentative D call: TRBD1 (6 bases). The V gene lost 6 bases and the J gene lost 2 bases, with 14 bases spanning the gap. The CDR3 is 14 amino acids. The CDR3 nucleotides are TGTGCCAGCAGAAGACAGGTCGCTCCCTACGAGCAGTACTTC. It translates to CASRRQVAPYEQYF.

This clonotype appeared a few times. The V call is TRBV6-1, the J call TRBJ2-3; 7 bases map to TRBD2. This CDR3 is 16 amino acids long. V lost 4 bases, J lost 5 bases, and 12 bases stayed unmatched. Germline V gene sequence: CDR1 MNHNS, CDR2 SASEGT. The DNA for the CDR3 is TGTGCCAGCAGTGTCCGGAGCGGGATAGGTAGAGATACGCAGTATTTT. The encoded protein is CASSVRSGIGRDTQYF.

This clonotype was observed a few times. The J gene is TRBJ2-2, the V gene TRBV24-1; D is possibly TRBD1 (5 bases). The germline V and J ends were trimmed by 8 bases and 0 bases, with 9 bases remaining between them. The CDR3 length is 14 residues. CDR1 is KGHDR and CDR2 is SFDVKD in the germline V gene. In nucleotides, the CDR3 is TGTGCCACCACAGGACATCCGAACACCGGGGAGCTGTTTTTT. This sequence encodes CATTGHPNTGELFF.

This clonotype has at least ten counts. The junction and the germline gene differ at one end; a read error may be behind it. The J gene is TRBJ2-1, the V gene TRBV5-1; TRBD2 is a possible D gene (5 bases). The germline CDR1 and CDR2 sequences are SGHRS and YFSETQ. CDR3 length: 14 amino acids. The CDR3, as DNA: TGCGCCAGCAGCTTGGGAGAGGGCTACACTGAGCAGTTCTTC. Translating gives CASSLGEGYTEQFF.

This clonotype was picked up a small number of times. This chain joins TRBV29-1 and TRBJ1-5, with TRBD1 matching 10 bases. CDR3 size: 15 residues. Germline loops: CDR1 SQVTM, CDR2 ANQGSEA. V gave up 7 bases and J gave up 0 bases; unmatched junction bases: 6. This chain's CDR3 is CSASGQGDSNQPQHF. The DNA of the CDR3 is TGCAGCGCTTCAGGACAGGGGGATAGCAATCAGCCCCAGCATTTT.

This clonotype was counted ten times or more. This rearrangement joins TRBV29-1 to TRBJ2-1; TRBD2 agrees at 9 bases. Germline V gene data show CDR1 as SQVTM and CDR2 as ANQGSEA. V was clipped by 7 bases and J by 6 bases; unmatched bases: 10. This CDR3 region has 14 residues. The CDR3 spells CSAGPGTSTNEQFF. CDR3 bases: TGCAGCGCGGGCCCCGGGACTAGCACCAATGAGCAGTTCTTC.

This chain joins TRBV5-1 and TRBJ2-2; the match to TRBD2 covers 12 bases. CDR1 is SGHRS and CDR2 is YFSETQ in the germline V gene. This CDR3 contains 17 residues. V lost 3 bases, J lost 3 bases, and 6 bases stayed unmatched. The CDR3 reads CASSSWTSGEYTGELFF. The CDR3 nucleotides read TGCGCCAGCAGCTCATGGACTAGCGGGGAGTACACCGGGGAGCTGTTTTTT.

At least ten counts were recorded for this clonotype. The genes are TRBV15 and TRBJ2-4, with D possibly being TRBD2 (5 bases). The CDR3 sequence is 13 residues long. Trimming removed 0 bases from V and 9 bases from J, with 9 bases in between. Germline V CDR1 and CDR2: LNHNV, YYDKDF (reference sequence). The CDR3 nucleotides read TGTGCCACCAGCAGAGATCGGGGAAGCATTCAGTACTTC. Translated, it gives CATSRDRGSIQYF. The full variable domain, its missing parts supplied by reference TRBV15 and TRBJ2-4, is DAMVIQNPRYQVTQFGKPVTLSCSQTLNHNVMYWYQQKSSQAPKLLFHYYDKDFNNEADTPDNFQSRRPNTSFCFLDIRSPGLGDTAMYLCATSRDRGSIQYFGAGTRLSVL.

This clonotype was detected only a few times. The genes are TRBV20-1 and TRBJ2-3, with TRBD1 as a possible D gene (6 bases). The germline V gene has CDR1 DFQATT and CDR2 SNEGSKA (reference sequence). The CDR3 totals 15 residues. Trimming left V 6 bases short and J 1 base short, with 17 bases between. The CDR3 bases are TGCAGTGCCATAGGGGACAAACCACGCACAGATACGCAGTATTTT. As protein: CSAIGDKPRTDTQYF.

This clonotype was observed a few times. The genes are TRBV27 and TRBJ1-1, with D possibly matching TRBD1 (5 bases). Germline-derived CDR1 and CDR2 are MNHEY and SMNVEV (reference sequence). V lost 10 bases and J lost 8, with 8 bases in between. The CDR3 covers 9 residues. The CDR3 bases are TGTGCCACGACAGTAGAAGCTTTCTTT. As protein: CATTVEAFF.

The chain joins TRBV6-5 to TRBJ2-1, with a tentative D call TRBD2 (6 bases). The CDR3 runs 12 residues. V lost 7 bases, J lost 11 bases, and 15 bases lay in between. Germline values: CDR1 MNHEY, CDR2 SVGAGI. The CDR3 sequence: CASTNGGAQQFF. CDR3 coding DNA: TGTGCCAGCACCAACGGCGGGGCACAGCAGTTCTTC.

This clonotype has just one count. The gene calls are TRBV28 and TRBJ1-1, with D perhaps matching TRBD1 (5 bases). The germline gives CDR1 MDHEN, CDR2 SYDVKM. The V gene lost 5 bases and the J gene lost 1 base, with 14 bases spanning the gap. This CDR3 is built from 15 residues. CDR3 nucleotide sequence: TGTGCCAGCAGTGGGACTGGGCGTCCGAACACTGAAGCTTTCTTT. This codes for CASSGTGRPNTEAFF.

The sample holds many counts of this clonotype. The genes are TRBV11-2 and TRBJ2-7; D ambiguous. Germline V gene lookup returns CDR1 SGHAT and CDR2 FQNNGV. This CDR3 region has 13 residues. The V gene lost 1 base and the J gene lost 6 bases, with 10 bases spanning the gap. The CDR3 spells CASSLVSGSEQYF. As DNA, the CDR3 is TGTGCCAGCAGCTTAGTAAGTGGGTCCGAGCAGTACTTC.

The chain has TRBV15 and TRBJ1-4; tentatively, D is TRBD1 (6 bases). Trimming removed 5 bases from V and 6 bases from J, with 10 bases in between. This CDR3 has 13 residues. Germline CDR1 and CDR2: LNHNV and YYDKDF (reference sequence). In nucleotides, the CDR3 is TGTGCCACCAGCCGGGACATAGATGAAAAACTGTTTTTT. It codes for CATSRDIDEKLFF.

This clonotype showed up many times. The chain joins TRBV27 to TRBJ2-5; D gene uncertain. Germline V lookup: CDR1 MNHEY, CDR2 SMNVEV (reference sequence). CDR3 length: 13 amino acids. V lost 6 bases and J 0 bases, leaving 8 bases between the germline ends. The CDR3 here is CASSSTYQETQYF. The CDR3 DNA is TGTGCCAGCAGCAGTACCTACCAAGAGACCCAGTACTTC.